A selection of T cell receptor beta chains follows, all from one sample in a study of T cells in Graves' hyperthyroidism and ophthalmopathy. TCRdb ran MiXCR on the multiplex PCR reads and lists one entry per CDR3 protein. Altogether approximately 250,000 distinct CDR3 sequences are present, around 25% being singletons, with the ten largest covering about a third. Sequencing was performed on blood. The source of these receptors is a woman in her thirties or forties with Graves' ophthalmopathy. Both conserved end residues are part of each CDR3. Each record gives: CDR3 length, J gene, V gene, D gene, clone size, CDR3 DNA, CDR3 protein. The D gene is left open where the match is weak. The listing skips clone size in some rows; elsewhere it reads once, few, many or a size class.

18	TRBJ2-2	TRBV28	TRBD2	.	TGTGCCATCCTGGGAGTGACAGCGGGATCGCGGTTCACCGGGGAGCTGTTTTTT	CAILGVTAGSRFTGELFF
18	TRBJ2-4	TRBV3-1	.	many	TGTGCCAGCAGCCAAGAAGGTTTGGCTCTTGGGGCCAAAAACATTCAGTACTTC	CASSQEGLALGAKNIQYF
13	TRBJ1-5	TRBV6-5	.	many	TGTGCCAGCAGTAGGTCTGGGAATCAGCCCCAGCATTTT	CASSRSGNQPQHF
16	TRBJ2-2	TRBV18	.	.	TGTGCCAGCTCACCACCCCGACTAGTAAGCACCGGGGAGCTGTTTTTT	CASSPPRLVSTGELFF
13	TRBJ2-5	TRBV18	TRBD1	many	TGTGCCAGCGCAGGGGGATCCCAAGAGACCCAGTACTTC	CASAGGSQETQYF
15	TRBJ1-5	TRBV28	.	many	TGTGCCAGCACCTGGGGAGGGGGATTGGATCAGCCCCAGCATTTT	CASTWGGGLDQPQHF
14	TRBJ2-5	TRBV5-6	.	.	TGTGCCAGCAGCTTGCACAGCCGCCAAGAGACCCAGTACTTC	CASSLHSRQETQYF
14	TRBJ1-5	TRBV28	.	many	TGTGCCAGCACCATTTCAGGTAGCAATCAGCCCCAGCATTTT	CASTISGSNQPQHF
12	TRBJ1-2	TRBV27	.	many	TGTGCCAGCAGTTTCGGCCCAGGGTCCTACACCTTC	CASSFGPGSYTF
14	TRBJ2-7	TRBV27	.	.	TGTGCCAGCAGTTTATGGCTAGGCTCCTACGAGCAGTACTTC	CASSLWLGSYEQYF
15	TRBJ1-6	TRBV20-1	.	.	TGCAGTGCTAGTTTCAGGGACCGCAATAATTCACCCCTCCACTTT	CSASFRDRNNSPLHF
16	TRBJ1-5	TRBV10-3	TRBD1	many	TGTGCCATCAGTGCACAGGGGGCGATGGGGAATCAGCCCCAGCATTTT	CAISAQGAMGNQPQHF
14	TRBJ1-2	TRBV7-9	.	many	TGTGCCAGCAGTTCCGAGGGTTCCATCTATGGCTACACCTTC	CASSSEGSIYGYTF
14	TRBJ2-5	TRBV11-2	TRBD1	.	TGTGCCAGCAGCACCGACAGGGGGCGAGAGACCCAGTACTTC	CASSTDRGRETQYF